Listed here is a single TCR beta chain. The antigen is not known. CDR3 length: 13 residues. In germline, CDR1 is MNHEY, CDR2 SVGAGI. Trimming removed 2 bases at V and 2 bases at J, with 4 bases between. Repertoires were generated with immunoSEQ multiplex PCR, while TCRdb's copy carries only in-frame clones and drops some. The data contain over 15,000 clones, roughly nine tenths of them singletons. The study pulled out CD4+ and CD8+ cells with positive magnetic bead selection and then checked their purity by flow cytometry. This sample is part of a study of somatic mutations in cytotoxic T cells in rheumatoid arthritis. Study-level background: Among the T-cell populations stained with V beta antibodies, some were separated by flow sorting at nearly 100% purity, including V beta1+ cells whose TCRB was sequenced.

Regarding the study as a whole: The clonality of CD8+ T cells was not significantly different between rheumatoid arthritis patients and age-matched healthy controls. Antigen targets of the expanded CD8+ clones remained unidentified.

Material for sequencing was CD8+ T cells sorted from blood. The sequence was collected from a man aged 35-49 years in good health. The gene calls are TRBV6-5 and TRBJ1-5, with D unclear. The DNA for the CDR3 is TGTGCCAGCAGTTACGGGGGCAATCAGCCCCAGCATTTT. Translated: CASSYGGNQPQHF.